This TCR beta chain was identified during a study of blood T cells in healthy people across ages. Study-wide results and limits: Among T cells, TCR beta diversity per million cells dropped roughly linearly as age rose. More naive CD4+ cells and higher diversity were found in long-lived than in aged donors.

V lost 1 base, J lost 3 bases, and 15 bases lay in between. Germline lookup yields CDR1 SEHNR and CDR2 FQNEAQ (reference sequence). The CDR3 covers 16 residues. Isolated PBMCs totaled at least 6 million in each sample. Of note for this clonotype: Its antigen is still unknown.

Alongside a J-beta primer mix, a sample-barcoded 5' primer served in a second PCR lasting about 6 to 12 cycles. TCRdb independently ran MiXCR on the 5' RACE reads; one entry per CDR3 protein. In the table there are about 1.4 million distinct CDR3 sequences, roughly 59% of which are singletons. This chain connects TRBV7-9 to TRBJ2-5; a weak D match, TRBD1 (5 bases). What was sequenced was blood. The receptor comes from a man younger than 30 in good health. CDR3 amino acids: CASSLGDRGTKETQYF. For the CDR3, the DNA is TGTGCCAGCAGCTTAGGCGATAGGGGCACGAAAGAGACCCAGTACTTC. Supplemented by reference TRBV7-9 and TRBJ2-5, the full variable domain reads DTGVSQNPRHKITKRGQNVTFRCDPISEHNRLYWYRQTLGQGPEFLTYFQNEAQLEKSRLLSDRFSAERPKGSFSTLEIQRTEQGDSAMYLCASSLGDRGTKETQYFGPGTRLLVL.